One sample yielded the 24 T cell receptor beta chains listed below, sequenced in a study of cytomegalovirus exposure and HLA in healthy donors. Profiling relied on immunoSEQ multiplex PCR, and the TCRdb table lists in-frame clones only, not all of them. The profile covers about 140,000 clones, with 70% to 90% appearing a single time and 2.9% taken by the ten largest. Specimen: PBMCs. These receptors came from a man aged 18 to 29 in good health and CMV-seronegative.

The chain couples TRBV2 to TRBJ2-7; D possibly corresponds to TRBD1 (5 bases). CDR1 is SNHLY, CDR2 FYNNEI, per germline. V was trimmed by 7 bases and J by 9 bases, leaving 13 bases between them. The CDR3 totals 11 residues. The CDR3 DNA follows: TGTGCCAGCACCGAAGGGGCAAGGCAGTACTTC. This gives the protein CASTEGARQYF.

J is TRBJ1-5 and V is TRBV19; D may be TRBD1 (6 bases). The CDR3 spans 14 residues. From germline, CDR1 is LNHDA and CDR2 SQIVND (reference sequence). V lost 5 bases to trimming and J lost 3 bases, with 11 bases between them. CDR3: CASSLYRDNQPQHF. The CDR3 region has the DNA TGTGCCAGTAGTCTCTACAGGGACAATCAGCCCCAGCATTTT.

The chain uses TRBV4-3 and TRBJ2-6; TRBD2 aligns across 8 bases. This CDR3 spans 20 amino acids. V shed 0 bases and J 0 bases; nucleotides not matched to a gene: 10. Germline V CDR1 and CDR2: LGHNA, YSLEER. The CDR3 DNA is TGCGCCAGCAGCCAAGATTCCCCACTAGCGGCTAGCTCTGGGGCCAACGTCCTGACTTTC. Translating it yields CASSQDSPLAASSGANVLTF.

The V call is TRBV6-5, the J call TRBJ2-1; 8 bases line up with TRBD2. Germline V gene lookup returns CDR1 MNHEY and CDR2 SVGAGI. The CDR3 runs to 16 residues. The junction had 7 bases not matched to a gene; V was cut back by 2 bases and J by 4 bases. The CDR3: CASSYVSSGLYNEQFF. In DNA, the CDR3 is TGTGCCAGCAGTTACGTCTCTAGCGGGTTATACAATGAGCAGTTCTTC.

This CDR3 reads CASSLVRIGTGLETQYF. The CDR3 DNA reads as TGCGCCAGCAGCTTGGTACGGATAGGGACAGGGTTAGAGACCCAGTACTTC. V and J are TRBV5-1 and TRBJ2-5; 9 bases are shared with TRBD1. This CDR3 is 17 amino acids long. Germline-derived CDR1 and CDR2 are SGHRS and YFSETQ. The junction had 10 bases not matched to a gene; V was cut back by 0 bases and J by 4 bases. The full variable domain, with the rest looked up from reference TRBV5-1 and TRBJ2-5, is KAGVTQTPRYLIKTRGQQVTLSCSPISGHRSVSWYQQTPGQGLQFLFEYFSETQRNKGNFPGRFSGRQFSNSRSEMNVSTLELGDSALYLCASSLVRIGTGLETQYFGPGTRLLVL.

This chain uses TRBV7-2 with TRBJ2-7, with TRBD1 as a possible D gene (6 bases). Trimming removed 5 bases from V and 3 bases from J, with 23 bases in between. Germline lookup yields CDR1 SGHTA and CDR2 FQGNSA. This CDR3 is 17 amino acids long. The CDR3 loop reads CASSPRQGTVLGYEQYF. Here the CDR3 DNA reads TGTGCCAGCAGCCCTCGGCAGGGGACGGTATTAGGCTACGAGCAGTACTTC.

The CDR3 loop is CASSLGGTVLNTEAFF. Here the CDR3 DNA reads TGTGCCAGCAGCTTAGGGGGGACAGTCTTGAACACTGAAGCTTTCTTT. V is TRBV7-2 and J is TRBJ1-1; 7 nucleotides agree with TRBD1. CDR1 is SGHTA, CDR2 FQGNSA, per germline. This CDR3 has 16 residues. V was pared by 1 base and J by 0 bases, with 5 bases of the junction left unmatched.

The chain employs TRBV5-1 and TRBJ2-7; possibly TRBD2 for D (6 bases). Germline V gene lookup returns CDR1 SGHRS and CDR2 YFSETQ. Trimming left V 5 bases short and J 1 base short, with 7 bases between. This CDR3 is built from 12 residues. The DNA of the CDR3 is TGCGCCAGCAGGGGGGGATCCTACGAGCAGTACTTC. Translation: CASRGGSYEQYF.

The rearrangement joins TRBV4-1 to TRBJ2-6; a weak D match, TRBD2 (5 bases). V lost 2 bases, J lost 1 base, and 9 bases lay in between. Germline CDR1 MGHRA, CDR2 YSYEKL. There are 16 residues in the CDR3. The CDR3 nucleotides are TGCGCCAGCAGCCAAAGCGGACGTTCTGGGGCCAACGTCCTGACTTTC. Translating it yields CASSQSGRSGANVLTF.

The chain employs TRBV5-6 and TRBJ2-5, with unresolved D. Trimming shortened V by 2 bases and J by 0 bases, and 8 bases separated the two germline ends. The CDR3 length is 14 residues. Germline V gene data show CDR1 as SGHDT and CDR2 as YYEEEE. This CDR3 reads CASSFTTYQETQYF. As DNA, the CDR3 is TGTGCCAGCAGCTTCACGACATACCAAGAGACCCAGTACTTC.

This clone was detected only a few times. V is TRBV21-1 and J is TRBJ1-3; TRBD1, as called in the table, went unchecked against the DNA. TRBV21-1 is a pseudogene segment. This CDR3 is built from 15 residues. The CDR3 region has the DNA TGTGCCAGCAGCAATAGGGGATCTCGGGGAAACACCATATATTTT. Amino acid sequence: CASSNRGSRGNTIYF.

The V gene is TRBV27, the J gene TRBJ2-2; D perhaps matches TRBD1 (5 bases). This CDR3 has 16 residues. The germline V gene has CDR1 MNHEY and CDR2 SMNVEV (reference sequence). Trimming removed 3 bases at V and 0 bases at J, with 11 bases between. The CDR3 DNA follows: TGTGCCAGCAGTTTTGGGGCACATACGAACACCGGGGAGCTGTTTTTT. Its protein product is CASSFGAHTNTGELFF.

This chain connects TRBV5-4 to TRBJ2-7; 13 positions match TRBD2. This CDR3 region has 14 residues. The ends lost 5 bases at V and 2 bases at J; junction bases unmatched: 1. Germline CDR1 and CDR2: SGHNT and YYREEE (reference sequence). CDR3 sequence: CASRLAGGPYEQYF. CDR3 coding DNA: TGTGCCAGCAGACTAGCGGGGGGGCCCTACGAGCAGTACTTC.

The chain employs TRBV28 and TRBJ2-1; 7 bases match TRBD1. With 8 bases clipped from V and 7 bases from J, the junction kept 2 bases outside the gene matches. Germline lookup yields CDR1 MDHEN and CDR2 SYDVKM. This CDR3 has 11 residues. The DNA of the CDR3 is TGTGCCAGCTTACAGGGGAATGAGCAGTTCTTC. This codes for CASLQGNEQFF.

The rearrangement joins TRBV5-4 to TRBJ1-1, with 11 bases identical to TRBD1. V was clipped by 4 bases and J by 3 bases; unmatched bases: 5. The length of the CDR3 is 15 residues. Germline CDR1 reads SGHNT; CDR2 reads YYREEE (reference sequence). The CDR3 here is CASSQRTGGHTEAFF. The CDR3 DNA reads TGTGCCAGCAGCCAACGGACAGGGGGCCACACTGAAGCTTTCTTT.

The J gene is TRBJ2-1, the V gene TRBV4-1, with 8 positions matching TRBD2. This CDR3 is 16 amino acids long. The trim removed 4 bases at V and 1 base at J, leaving 6 bases unmatched. The germline CDR1 and CDR2 sequences are MGHRA and YSYEKL. The CDR3 DNA is TGCGCCAGCAGCCCCATAGCGGGACGGTCCTACAATGAGCAGTTCTTC. It is translated as CASSPIAGRSYNEQFF.

The chain recombines TRBV7-2 with TRBJ2-2, with TRBD1 matching over 8 bases. This CDR3 is built from 16 residues. Germline V gives CDR1 SGHTA, CDR2 FQGNSA. The junction had 6 bases not matched to a gene; V was cut back by 4 bases and J by 2 bases. The DNA of the CDR3 is TGTGCCAGCAGCTCCCCGGCAGGGGGCAACACCGGGGAGCTGTTTTTT. Translated, it gives CASSSPAGGNTGELFF.

The chain employs TRBV5-1 and TRBJ2-7; 9 bases map to TRBD1. After removal of 4 bases from V and 5 bases from J, the junction contained 7 bases not matched to a gene. Germline CDR1 reads SGHRS; CDR2 reads YFSETQ. CDR3 length: 14 residues. CDR3 nucleotides: TGCGCCAGCAGCCCAGGGGGACAGGGCAACGAGCAGTACTTC. It encodes CASSPGGQGNEQYF.

This chain uses TRBV5-1 with TRBJ2-1; 13 bases fit TRBD2. Unmatched junction bases numbered 7, after V lost 0 bases and J lost 10 bases. Germline CDR1 and CDR2: SGHRS and YFSETQ. The CDR3 extends over 16 amino acids. The CDR3 sequence is CASSLVVGLAGEEQFF. The CDR3 bases are TGCGCCAGCAGCTTGGTCGTAGGACTAGCGGGAGAGGAGCAGTTCTTC. The variable domain in full, completed from reference TRBV5-1 and TRBJ2-1, reads KAGVTQTPRYLIKTRGQQVTLSCSPISGHRSVSWYQQTPGQGLQFLFEYFSETQRNKGNFPGRFSGRQFSNSRSEMNVSTLELGDSALYLCASSLVVGLAGEEQFFGPGTRLTVL.

The chain joins TRBV6-5 to TRBJ1-4; maybe TRBD1 (5 bases). V lost 0 bases, J lost 4 bases, and 9 bases lay in between. This CDR3 spans 15 amino acids. Germline CDR1 and CDR2: MNHEY and SVGAGI. The DNA for the CDR3 is TGTGCCAGCAGTTACTCGACAGCAGATAATGAAAAACTGTTTTTT. Encoded protein: CASSYSTADNEKLFF.

The chain carries TRBV5-1 and TRBJ2-5, with TRBD1 identical over 10 bases. Germline-derived CDR1 and CDR2 are SGHRS and YFSETQ. The CDR3 is made up of 15 amino acids. Trimming took 4 bases from V and 3 from J; bases not matched to a gene: 6. For the CDR3, the DNA is TGCGCCAGCAGCCACCAGGACAGGGGGGAAGAGACCCAGTACTTC. Its translation: CASSHQDRGEETQYF.

The V gene is TRBV9, the J gene TRBJ2-3, with 7 bases lining up with TRBD1. Germline V gene sequence: CDR1 SGDLS, CDR2 YYNGEE. Trimming removed 0 bases from V and 1 base from J; junction bases left unmatched: 2. This CDR3 is 15 amino acids long. The CDR3 coding sequence is TGTGCCAGCAGCGTAGTCGGACAGGGCACAGATACGCAGTATTTT. Protein sequence: CASSVVGQGTDTQYF.

This clone was recorded only once. The CDR3 DNA reads as TGTGCCAGCAGCCTGAGCTCCTACGAGCAGTACTTC. This sequence encodes CASSLSSYEQYF. This rearrangement joins TRBV7-9 to TRBJ2-7; D gene unclear. The germline V gene has CDR1 SEHNR and CDR2 FQNEAQ (reference sequence). The CDR3 is made up of 12 amino acids. The V end lost 5 bases, the J end lost 0 bases, and 5 bases lay between the germline ends.

Written as DNA, the CDR3 is TGTGCCAGCAGGCCCGGCTATGGCTACACCTTC. This codes for CASRPGYGYTF. The V call is TRBV6-1, the J call TRBJ1-2; D gene unclear. V was cut by 6 bases and J by 4 bases, with 6 bases left in between. This CDR3 comprises 11 residues. The germline V gene has CDR1 MNHNS and CDR2 SASEGT.